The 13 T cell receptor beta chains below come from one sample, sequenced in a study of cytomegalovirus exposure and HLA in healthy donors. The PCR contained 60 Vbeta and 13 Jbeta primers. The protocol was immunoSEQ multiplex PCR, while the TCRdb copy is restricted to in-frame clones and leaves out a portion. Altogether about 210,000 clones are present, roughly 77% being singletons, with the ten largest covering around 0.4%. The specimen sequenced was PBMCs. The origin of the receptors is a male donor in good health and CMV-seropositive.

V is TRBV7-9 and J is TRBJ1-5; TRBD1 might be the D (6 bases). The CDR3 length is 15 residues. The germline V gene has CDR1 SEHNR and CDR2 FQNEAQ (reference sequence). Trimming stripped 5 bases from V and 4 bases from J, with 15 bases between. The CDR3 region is CASSENGTPNQPQHF. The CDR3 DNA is TGTGCCAGCAGCGAGAATGGGACACCTAATCAGCCCCAGCATTTT.

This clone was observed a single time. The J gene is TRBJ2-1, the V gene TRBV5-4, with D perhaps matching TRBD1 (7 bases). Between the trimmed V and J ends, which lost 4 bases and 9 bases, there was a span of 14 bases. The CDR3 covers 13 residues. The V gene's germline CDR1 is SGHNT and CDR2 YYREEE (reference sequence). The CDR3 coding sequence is TGTGCCAGCAGCCCCCGACAGGGAGGTGAGCAGTTCTTC. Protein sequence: CASSPRQGGEQFF.

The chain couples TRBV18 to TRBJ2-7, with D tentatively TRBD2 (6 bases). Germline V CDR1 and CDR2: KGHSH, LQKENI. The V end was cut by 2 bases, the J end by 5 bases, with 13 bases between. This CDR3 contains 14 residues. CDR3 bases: TGTGCCAGCTCACCATGGAGGGCTGGGAACGAGCAGTACTTC. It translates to CASSPWRAGNEQYF.

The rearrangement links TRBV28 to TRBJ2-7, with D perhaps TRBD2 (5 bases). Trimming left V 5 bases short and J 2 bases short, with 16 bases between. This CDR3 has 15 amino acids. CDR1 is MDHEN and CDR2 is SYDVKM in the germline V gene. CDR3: CASSPLAQVTYEQYF. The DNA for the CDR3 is TGTGCCAGCAGTCCTTTAGCGCAAGTGACCTACGAGCAGTACTTC.

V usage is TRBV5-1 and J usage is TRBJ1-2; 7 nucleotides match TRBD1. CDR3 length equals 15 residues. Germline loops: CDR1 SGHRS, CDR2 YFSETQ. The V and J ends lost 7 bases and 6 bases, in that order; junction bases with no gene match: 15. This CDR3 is CASQSGTAHRNGYTF. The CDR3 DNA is TGCGCCAGCCAATCCGGGACAGCCCACCGAAATGGCTACACCTTC.

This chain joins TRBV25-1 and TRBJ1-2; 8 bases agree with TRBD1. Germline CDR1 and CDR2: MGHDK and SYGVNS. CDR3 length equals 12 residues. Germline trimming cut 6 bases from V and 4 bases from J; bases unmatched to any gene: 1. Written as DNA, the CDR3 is TGTGCCAGCAGGACAGGGGCCTATGGCTACACCTTC. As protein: CASRTGAYGYTF.

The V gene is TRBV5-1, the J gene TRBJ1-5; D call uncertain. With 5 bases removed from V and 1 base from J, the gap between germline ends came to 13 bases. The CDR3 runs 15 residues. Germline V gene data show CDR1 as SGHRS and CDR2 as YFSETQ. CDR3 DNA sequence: TGCGCCAGCAGTCTGGAGGGTGACAGCAATCAGCCCCAGCATTTT. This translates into CASSLEGDSNQPQHF.

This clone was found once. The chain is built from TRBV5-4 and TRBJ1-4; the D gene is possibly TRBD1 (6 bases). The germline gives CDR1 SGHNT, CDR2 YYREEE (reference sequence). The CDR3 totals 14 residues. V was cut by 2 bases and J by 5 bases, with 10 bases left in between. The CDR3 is CASSFRDMNEKLFF. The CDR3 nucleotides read TGTGCCAGCAGCTTCAGGGACATGAATGAAAAACTGTTTTTT.

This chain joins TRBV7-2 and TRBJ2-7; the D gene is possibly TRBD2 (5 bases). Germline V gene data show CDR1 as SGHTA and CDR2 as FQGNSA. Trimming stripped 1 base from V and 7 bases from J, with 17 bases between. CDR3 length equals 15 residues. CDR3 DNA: TGTGCCAGCAGCTTAGAAGGCGGGTCCGTGAGTGAGCAGTACTTC. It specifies CASSLEGGSVSEQYF. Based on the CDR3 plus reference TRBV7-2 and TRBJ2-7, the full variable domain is GAGVSQSPSNKVTEKGKDVELRCDPISGHTALYWYRQSLGQGLEFLIYFQGNSAPDKSGLPSDRFSAERTGGSVSTLTIQRTQQEDSAVYLCASSLEGGSVSEQYFGPGTRLTVT.

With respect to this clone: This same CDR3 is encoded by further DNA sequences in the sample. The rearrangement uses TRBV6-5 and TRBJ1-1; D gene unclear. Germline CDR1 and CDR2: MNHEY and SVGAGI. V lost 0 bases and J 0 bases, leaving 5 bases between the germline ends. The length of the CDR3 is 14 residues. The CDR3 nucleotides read TGTGCCAGCAGTTACTCAACTGTGAACACTGAAGCTTTCTTT. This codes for CASSYSTVNTEAFF.

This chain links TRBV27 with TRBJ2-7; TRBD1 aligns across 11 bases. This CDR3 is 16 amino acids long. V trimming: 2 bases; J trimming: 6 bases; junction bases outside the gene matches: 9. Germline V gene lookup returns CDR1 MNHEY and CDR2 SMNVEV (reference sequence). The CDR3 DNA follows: TGTGCCAGCAGTTTAGAATACCGGGACAGGGGGGCCGAGCAGTACTTC. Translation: CASSLEYRDRGAEQYF.

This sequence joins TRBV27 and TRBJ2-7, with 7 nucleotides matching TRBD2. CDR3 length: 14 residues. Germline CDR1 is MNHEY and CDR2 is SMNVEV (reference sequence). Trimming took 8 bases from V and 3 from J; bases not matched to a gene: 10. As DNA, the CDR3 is TGTGCCAGCCGACCCACGGGGGGAGGCTACGAGCAGTACTTC. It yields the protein CASRPTGGGYEQYF.

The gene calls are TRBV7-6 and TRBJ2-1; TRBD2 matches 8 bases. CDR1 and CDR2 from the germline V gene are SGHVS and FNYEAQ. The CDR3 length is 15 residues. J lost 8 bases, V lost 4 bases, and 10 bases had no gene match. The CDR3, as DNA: TGTGCCAGCAGCTCCAGCGGGGGCGCCTCCCATGAGCAGTTCTTC. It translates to CASSSSGGASHEQFF.